This T cell receptor (beta chain) was sequenced for a study of PD-1 blockade in classical Hodgkin lymphoma. Study outcomes and limitations: There was a significant rise in CD4+ TCR diversity by C4D1, with no such rise for CD8+. Repertoire difference causes, possibly disease activity or prior therapy, remain undefined.

Sequencing used immunoSEQ multiplex PCR; TCRdb keeps in-frame clones, though not all of them. The data hold 31,000 or so clones, with 72% observed a single time. For this clone: What it binds is not known.

This CDR3 is 16 amino acids long. Germline assignment: CDR1 SGDLS and CDR2 YYNGEE. The V end lost 3 bases, the J end lost 1 base, and 17 bases lay between the germline ends. Time point: cycle 4 day 1 (C4D1), after five to seven weeks of nivolumab. Each and every patient relapsed after autologous stem cell transplantation, and patients got differing brentuximab vedotin exposure. J is TRBJ2-7 and V is TRBV9, with a possible D match to TRBD1 (5 bases). This TCR was sampled from a human donor with classical Hodgkin lymphoma. The sequencing here drew on peripheral blood mononuclear cells (PBMCs), taken before the fourth cycle of nivolumab. CDR3 DNA sequence: TGTGCCAGCAGCGGGGGCCAGGCAGCCTATTCCTACGAGCAGTACTTC. This gives the protein CASSGGQAAYSYEQYF.